This T cell receptor beta chain emerged from a study of Ad26.COV2.S vaccination and SARS-CoV-2 variants. Study-wide context: Trial arm assignment for the donor was COV1001 Ad26.COV2.S. In the study, Ad26.COV2.S was injected intramuscularly once, or twice 56 days apart. The study, taken as a whole, reports: Measurements of TCR breadth and depth may have given underestimates of the total T cell responses. With respect to non-spike TCR breadth, vaccine and placebo recipients were similar.

Treatment here: 15 to 20 received Ad26.COV2.S at low or high dose, single or two shots; roughly 5 received placebo; per-sample allocation not given. Day 63 after the first injection of vaccine or placebo was the sampling time. Germline V lookup: CDR1 MNHEY, CDR2 SVGAGI. Trimming took 10 bases from V and 6 from J, leaving 24 bases between them. The CDR3 is 15 amino acids. Only in-frame clones appear in the TCRdb table, and some are missing; sequencing was by immunoSEQ multiplex PCR. The profile shows 300,000 to 500,000 clones, roughly nine tenths of them singletons. This clone was detected once. What it binds is unknown.

The sample consisted of peripheral blood, taken in a trial of Ad26.COV2.S vaccine versus placebo. The chain is built from TRBV6-5 and TRBJ1-1, with no clear D. The receptor was derived from a person between 18 and 60 years old who received the Ad26.COV2.S COVID-19 vaccine or a placebo. The CDR3 loop is CATITSELGKAEAFF. The CDR3 coding sequence is TGTGCCACCATAACAAGTGAACTGGGAAAGGCTGAAGCTTTCTTT.